This TCR beta chain was identified in a study of T cells in Graves' hyperthyroidism and ophthalmopathy. This clonotype showed up just once. CDR3 length equals 13 residues. Trimming took 1 base from V and 4 from J, leaving 11 bases between them. The germline gives CDR1 GTSNPN, CDR2 SVGIG (reference sequence). Researchers amplified the TCR beta CDR3 regions from RNA transcripts. The study used the HTBI primer set for a first-round RT-PCR of the TCR CDR3. TCRdb ran MiXCR on the multiplex PCR reads and lists one entry per CDR3 protein. The data contain around 240,000 distinct CDR3 sequences, 16% of them singletons.

Sample: blood. The sequence derives from a young woman with Graves' ophthalmopathy. This rearrangement joins TRBV30 to TRBJ2-7, with D uncertain. CDR3 nucleotide sequence: TGTGCCTGGAGTGAGTCCGGCTATTACGAGCAGTACTTC. Its protein product is CAWSESGYYEQYF.